The 7 T cell receptor beta chains listed next were all sequenced from one sample in a study of blood T cells in healthy people across ages. Sample-barcoded 5' priming and a J-beta primer mix drove a second PCR of roughly 6 to 12 cycles. TCRdb reanalysed the 5' RACE reads using MiXCR and keeps one entry per CDR3 protein. Among under 2 million distinct CDR3 sequences listed, about 31% were seen once. Specimen: blood. These receptors all come from a woman in her twenties or thirties in good health.

Only a few counts were recorded for this clonotype. The chain uses TRBV7-9 and TRBJ2-5; D call uncertain. The CDR3 covers 12 residues. In germline, CDR1 is SEHNR, CDR2 FQNEAQ (reference sequence). The ends were cut back, 5 bases at V and 13 bases at J, with 17 bases in the middle. The CDR3 region has the DNA TGTGCCAGCAGCCTTATAAGTCACGAGCGGTACTTC. Its translation is CASSLISHERYF.

This clonotype was counted a few times. The rearrangement links TRBV5-1 to TRBJ2-7; 7 nucleotides line up with TRBD2. V dropped 3 bases and J dropped 3; count of bases not matched to a gene: 12. This CDR3 has 16 residues. The germline gives CDR1 SGHRS, CDR2 YFSETQ. This CDR3 is CASSSQLAGSLYEQYF. The CDR3 DNA reads TGCGCCAGCAGCTCCCAATTAGCGGGTTCTCTCTACGAGCAGTACTTC.

The CDR3, as DNA: TGTGCCAGCAGCTCTGTAAGAGGCCGCACGACGGGGGAGCTGTTTTTT. Its protein is CASSSVRGRTTGELFF. The V gene is TRBV7-9, the J gene TRBJ2-2; no clear D. Germline CDR1 and CDR2: SEHNR and FQNEAQ (reference sequence). This CDR3 comprises 16 residues. V was shortened by 4 bases and J by 8 bases, with 20 bases between the two germline ends.

This clonotype was recorded at least ten times. The chain is built from TRBV5-1 and TRBJ2-3; D may be TRBD2 (6 bases). V lost 1 base to trimming and J lost 4 bases, with 10 bases between them. This CDR3 comprises 14 residues. In germline, CDR1 is SGHRS, CDR2 YFSETQ. The CDR3 coding sequence is TGCGCCAGCAGCTTGTGGGAGGAATCAGATACGCAGTATTTT. Its translation is CASSLWEESDTQYF.

This clonotype was found a few times. The V gene is TRBV27, the J gene TRBJ2-1; 13 nucleotides agree with TRBD2. This CDR3 region has 17 residues. With 5 bases clipped from V and 7 bases from J, the junction kept 11 bases outside the gene matches. Per the germline V gene, CDR1 is MNHEY and CDR2 is SMNVEV (reference sequence). The CDR3 protein is CASSQFRTSGSGNEQFF. CDR3 DNA sequence: TGTGCCAGCAGTCAGTTTCGGACTAGCGGGAGTGGTAATGAGCAGTTCTTC.

With respect to this clonotype: The junction departs from the called germline gene at one end, perhaps through a read error. The J gene is TRBJ2-7, the V gene TRBV28, with 10 bases lining up with TRBD2. The CDR3 is 18 residues long. CDR1 and CDR2 (germline): MDHEN, SYDVKM. The CDR3 spells CTSSSPSIAGGPDYEQYF. In DNA, the CDR3 is TGTACCAGCAGTTCGCCTTCAATAGCGGGAGGCCCGGACTACGAGCAGTACTTC.

The V call is TRBV13, the J call TRBJ2-5; D gene uncertain. CDR1 PRHDT and CDR2 FYEKMQ come from the germline V gene (reference sequence). V was pared by 5 bases and J by 3 bases, with 13 bases between. This CDR3 region has 14 residues. The CDR3 DNA reads as TGTGCCAGCAGCACATCGGACGGCGAAGAGACCCAGTACTTC. Amino acid sequence: CASSTSDGEETQYF.